This is a list of T cell receptor beta chains from one sample in a study of CD8 T cells in ankylosing spondylitis. TCRdb re-analysed the 5' RACE reads in MiXCR, keeping a single row per CDR3 protein. Among 25,000 to 35,000 distinct CDR3 sequences listed, approximately 14% were seen once. What was sequenced was blood. The receptors originated from a male donor with ankylosing spondylitis or in good health (not recorded which). Both conserved end residues are part of each CDR3. Each record gives: D gene, V gene, J gene, clone size, CDR3 DNA, CDR3 protein. D genes are given only for firm matches. The size entry is marked missing in some rows and otherwise reads once, few, many or a size class.

d_gene: NA
v_gene: TRBV29-1
j_gene: TRBJ2-3
abundance: NA
CDR3nt: TGCAGCGTGGTCAGGGGGGCAACAGATACGCAGTATTTT
CDR3aa: CSVVRGATDTQYF

d_gene: NA
v_gene: TRBV5-1
j_gene: TRBJ2-2
abundance: NA
CDR3nt: TGCGCCAGCAGCTTGGAGGCCGGGGAGCTGTTTTTT
CDR3aa: CASSLEAGELFF

d_gene: NA
v_gene: TRBV10-3
j_gene: TRBJ2-3
abundance: NA
CDR3nt: TGTGCCATCAGCCCGACCCCAGATACGCAGTATTTT
CDR3aa: CAISPTPDTQYF

d_gene: TRBD2
v_gene: TRBV12-3/TRBV12-4
j_gene: TRBJ2-1
abundance: few
CDR3nt: TGTGCCAGCAGTCCAATGGGGCTAGCGGGAGTAAATGAGCAGTTCTTC
CDR3aa: CASSPMGLAGVNEQFF

d_gene: TRBD1
v_gene: TRBV6-2/TRBV6-3
j_gene: TRBJ2-5
abundance: NA
CDR3nt: TGTGCCAGCACAGACTACCGGGACAGGGTTTACTTC
CDR3aa: CASTDYRDRVYF

d_gene: TRBD2
v_gene: TRBV4-1
j_gene: TRBJ2-2
abundance: NA
CDR3nt: TGCGCCAGCAGCCCTCGAACTAGCGGGAGGGCCCGCGACACCGGGGAGCTGTTTTTT
CDR3aa: CASSPRTSGRARDTGELFF

d_gene: NA
v_gene: TRBV9
j_gene: TRBJ2-1
abundance: NA
CDR3nt: TGTGCCAGCAGCGACGGGTACAATGAGCAGTTCTTC
CDR3aa: CASSDGYNEQFF

d_gene: NA
v_gene: TRBV20-1
j_gene: TRBJ1-5
abundance: NA
CDR3nt: TGCAGTGCTCCCCAGATGGGGGGGAGTCAGCCCCAGCATTTT
CDR3aa: CSAPQMGGSQPQHF

d_gene: NA
v_gene: TRBV10-3
j_gene: TRBJ2-5
abundance: few
CDR3nt: TGTGCCACCAGTGGGACGGACCAAGAGACCCAGTACTTC
CDR3aa: CATSGTDQETQYF

d_gene: NA
v_gene: TRBV6-5
j_gene: TRBJ2-1
abundance: NA
CDR3nt: TGTGCCAGCAGTTATCAGGGGACCTACAATGAGCAGTTCTTC
CDR3aa: CASSYQGTYNEQFF

d_gene: NA
v_gene: TRBV5-1
j_gene: TRBJ2-1
abundance: few
CDR3nt: TGCGCCAGCAGAGAGTCCAACGGCCTCAATGAGCAGTTCTTC
CDR3aa: CASRESNGLNEQFF

d_gene: NA
v_gene: TRBV10-3
j_gene: TRBJ2-3
abundance: NA
CDR3nt: TGTGCCGCAAAGTCGAACGGGGGACCCACAGATACGCAGTATTTT
CDR3aa: CAAKSNGGPTDTQYF

d_gene: NA
v_gene: TRBV7-9
j_gene: TRBJ2-2
abundance: NA
CDR3nt: TGTGCCAGCAGCCTAGCGTCTTCGAACACCGGGGAGCTGTTTTTT
CDR3aa: CASSLASSNTGELFF

d_gene: NA
v_gene: TRBV7-3
j_gene: TRBJ2-7
abundance: NA
CDR3nt: TGTGCCAGCAGCTTGGGTCCAAGCTCCTACGAGCAGTACTTC
CDR3aa: CASSLGPSSYEQYF

d_gene: TRBD1
v_gene: TRBV12-3/TRBV12-4
j_gene: TRBJ1-1
abundance: few
CDR3nt: TGTGCCAGCAGTTGGGGACAGGAAGCTTTCTTT
CDR3aa: CASSWGQEAFF

d_gene: NA
v_gene: TRBV25-1
j_gene: TRBJ1-5
abundance: few
CDR3nt: TGTGCCAGCAGTCCGGGCAGGGGTAGCAATCAGCCCCAGCATTTT
CDR3aa: CASSPGRGSNQPQHF

d_gene: NA
v_gene: TRBV5-1
j_gene: TRBJ2-1
abundance: NA
CDR3nt: TGCGCCAGCAGCTTGGGCCAGGGTCCCAATGAGCAGTTCTTC
CDR3aa: CASSLGQGPNEQFF

d_gene: NA
v_gene: TRBV14
j_gene: TRBJ2-2
abundance: few
CDR3nt: TGTGCCAGCAGCCAAGCCGCGGAAGGCACCGGGGAGCTGTTTTTT
CDR3aa: CASSQAAEGTGELFF

d_gene: NA
v_gene: TRBV5-1
j_gene: TRBJ2-1
abundance: NA
CDR3nt: TGCGCCAGCAGCCCTGATGGACGGACCAATGAGCAGTTCTTC
CDR3aa: CASSPDGRTNEQFF

d_gene: NA
v_gene: TRBV4-1
j_gene: TRBJ2-7
abundance: NA
CDR3nt: TGCGCCAGCAGCCCGACCGGGAACGAGCAGTACTTC
CDR3aa: CASSPTGNEQYF

d_gene: NA
v_gene: TRBV28
j_gene: TRBJ1-5
abundance: NA
CDR3nt: TGTGCCAGCAGAAGCCAAAAGGCGGGCAATCAGCCCCAGCATTTT
CDR3aa: CASRSQKAGNQPQHF

d_gene: NA
v_gene: TRBV21-1
j_gene: TRBJ2-2
abundance: NA
CDR3nt: TGTGCCAGCAGCAAAAAATTCCTCCCGGACACCGGGGAGCTGTTTTTT
CDR3aa: CASSKKFLPDTGELFF

d_gene: TRBD2
v_gene: TRBV9
j_gene: TRBJ2-5
abundance: few
CDR3nt: TGTGCCAGCAGCGTGGGTCTAGCGGCGGCCCGGACCCAGTACTTC
CDR3aa: CASSVGLAAARTQYF

d_gene: NA
v_gene: TRBV9
j_gene: TRBJ2-3
abundance: NA
CDR3nt: TGTGCCAGCAGCGTAAGCGCGGGGAACTCGAATACGCAGTATTTT
CDR3aa: CASSVSAGNSNTQYF

d_gene: TRBD1
v_gene: TRBV5-4
j_gene: TRBJ2-7
abundance: few
CDR3nt: TGTGCCAGCAGCTCGGGACAGCGCAGGAACTACGAGCAGTACTTC
CDR3aa: CASSSGQRRNYEQYF

d_gene: NA
v_gene: TRBV28
j_gene: TRBJ1-4
abundance: few
CDR3nt: TGTGCCAGCAGTTCCCGAGATAATGAAAAACTGTTTTTT
CDR3aa: CASSSRDNEKLFF

d_gene: NA
v_gene: TRBV28
j_gene: TRBJ1-2
abundance: NA
CDR3nt: TGTGCCAGCAGGGTCCAGGGCATAACACGAGCGGGCTATGGCTACACCTTC
CDR3aa: CASRVQGITRAGYGYTF

d_gene: NA
v_gene: TRBV15
j_gene: TRBJ2-2
abundance: few
CDR3nt: TGTGCCACCAGCAGTTCAGGGGAACTCACCGGGGAGCTGTTTTTT
CDR3aa: CATSSSGELTGELFF

d_gene: TRBD2
v_gene: TRBV7-2
j_gene: TRBJ2-1
abundance: few
CDR3nt: TGTGCCAGCAGCCAACTCCCCTTAGCGGGAGCTGAGCAGTTCTTC
CDR3aa: CASSQLPLAGAEQFF

d_gene: TRBD1
v_gene: TRBV30
j_gene: TRBJ1-2
abundance: NA
CDR3nt: TGTGCCTGGTGGGACAGGGAGAACTATGGCTACACCTTC
CDR3aa: CAWWDRENYGYTF

d_gene: NA
v_gene: TRBV14
j_gene: TRBJ2-2
abundance: NA
CDR3nt: TGTGCCAGCAGCCAAGATAGGGGCAGCAAATTAGCGAACACCGGGGAGCTGTTTTTT
CDR3aa: CASSQDRGSKLANTGELFF

d_gene: NA
v_gene: TRBV29-1
j_gene: TRBJ2-2
abundance: NA
CDR3nt: TGCAGCATCGGGTGGGGGCCCGGGGAGCTGTTTTTT
CDR3aa: CSIGWGPGELFF

d_gene: TRBD1
v_gene: TRBV28
j_gene: TRBJ2-2
abundance: NA
CDR3nt: TGTGCCAGCAGGACCGGGACAGGGATCACCGGGGAGCTGTTTTTT
CDR3aa: CASRTGTGITGELFF

d_gene: TRBD2
v_gene: TRBV29-1
j_gene: TRBJ2-1
abundance: few
CDR3nt: TGCAGCGTTTTGCGGGAGGCCGGATCGGAGCAGTTCTTC
CDR3aa: CSVLREAGSEQFF

d_gene: NA
v_gene: TRBV27
j_gene: TRBJ2-1
abundance: medium-sized
CDR3nt: TGTGCCAGCAGTTTGGTGGGGGGATCACCCTACAATGAGCAGTTCTTC
CDR3aa: CASSLVGGSPYNEQFF

d_gene: TRBD2
v_gene: TRBV6-2/TRBV6-3
j_gene: TRBJ2-1
abundance: NA
CDR3nt: TGTGCCAGCAGAACTAGCGGGAATTCCTACAATGAGCAGTTCTTC
CDR3aa: CASRTSGNSYNEQFF

d_gene: TRBD1
v_gene: TRBV5-1
j_gene: TRBJ2-2
abundance: few
CDR3nt: TGCGCCAGCAGCCTGGGACAGGGGCCCGGGGAGCTGTTTTTT
CDR3aa: CASSLGQGPGELFF

d_gene: NA
v_gene: TRBV20-1
j_gene: TRBJ2-3
abundance: few
CDR3nt: TGCAGTGCTAGAGATCTTGGACAGAGTAGCACAGATACGCAGTATTTT
CDR3aa: CSARDLGQSSTDTQYF

d_gene: NA
v_gene: TRBV7-3
j_gene: TRBJ1-1
abundance: few
CDR3nt: TGTGCCAGCAGCCAAAGGAGGGGCACTGAAGCTTTCTTT
CDR3aa: CASSQRRGTEAFF

d_gene: NA
v_gene: TRBV19
j_gene: TRBJ1-4
abundance: NA
CDR3nt: TGTGCCAGTAACCCACGAGACAGTAATAATGAAAAACTGTTTTTT
CDR3aa: CASNPRDSNNEKLFF

d_gene: NA
v_gene: TRBV2
j_gene: TRBJ2-3
abundance: NA
CDR3nt: TGTGCCAGCAGTGAATGGGGTCTTGGGAGCACAGATACGCAGTATTTT
CDR3aa: CASSEWGLGSTDTQYF

d_gene: TRBD1
v_gene: TRBV2
j_gene: TRBJ2-4
abundance: medium-sized
CDR3nt: TGTGCCAGCAGCCGGGACAGGGGTAATGGCATTCAGTACTTC
CDR3aa: CASSRDRGNGIQYF

d_gene: NA
v_gene: TRBV7-3
j_gene: TRBJ2-3
abundance: NA
CDR3nt: TGTGCCAGCGGCTCGGGACACTCCACAGATACGCAGTATTTT
CDR3aa: CASGSGHSTDTQYF

d_gene: NA
v_gene: TRBV12-3/TRBV12-4
j_gene: TRBJ1-1
abundance: NA
CDR3nt: TGTGCCAGCAGCCGGACCTCCCTGGGGACTGAAGCTTTCTTT
CDR3aa: CASSRTSLGTEAFF

d_gene: NA
v_gene: TRBV4-1
j_gene: TRBJ1-1
abundance: many
CDR3nt: TGCGCCAGCAGCAGGGCGGTGAACACTGAAGCTTTCTTT
CDR3aa: CASSRAVNTEAFF

d_gene: NA
v_gene: TRBV6-6
j_gene: TRBJ2-1
abundance: few
CDR3nt: TGTGCCAGCAGGGTAGCCGGGGCGGCCCCTGAGCAGTTCTTC
CDR3aa: CASRVAGAAPEQFF

d_gene: NA
v_gene: TRBV20-1
j_gene: TRBJ2-2
abundance: few
CDR3nt: TGCAGTGCTAGGGTGGATAGTTGGGGCACCGGGGAGCTGTTTTTT
CDR3aa: CSARVDSWGTGELFF

d_gene: TRBD1
v_gene: TRBV28
j_gene: TRBJ1-1
abundance: NA
CDR3nt: TGTGCCAGCAGTTTAAACTTGGGGACAGGCGCCACTGAAGCTTTCTTT
CDR3aa: CASSLNLGTGATEAFF

d_gene: TRBD2
v_gene: TRBV7-9
j_gene: TRBJ2-4
abundance: few
CDR3nt: TGTGCCAGCAGCCCTTCTGGTGCGGGAGTCAAAAACATTCAGTACTTC
CDR3aa: CASSPSGAGVKNIQYF

d_gene: TRBD1
v_gene: TRBV20-1
j_gene: TRBJ2-5
abundance: few
CDR3nt: TGCAGTGCTTTGGGACAGGGGGAGGAGACCCAGTACTTC
CDR3aa: CSALGQGEETQYF

d_gene: NA
v_gene: TRBV11-1
j_gene: TRBJ2-1
abundance: NA
CDR3nt: TGTGCCAGCAGCCCCGTGTCTGGAGTGCAGTTCTTC
CDR3aa: CASSPVSGVQFF

d_gene: TRBD2
v_gene: TRBV12-3/TRBV12-4
j_gene: TRBJ2-1
abundance: NA
CDR3nt: TGTGCCAGCAGTCCATACCCTAGCGGGCTTACCTACAATGAGCAGTTCTTC
CDR3aa: CASSPYPSGLTYNEQFF

d_gene: TRBD1
v_gene: TRBV20-1
j_gene: TRBJ2-1
abundance: few
CDR3nt: TGCAGTGCTAGCGCCAGGGGGATCAGCAATGAGCAGTTCTTC
CDR3aa: CSASARGISNEQFF

d_gene: NA
v_gene: TRBV6-1
j_gene: TRBJ1-6
abundance: NA
CDR3nt: TGTGCCAGCAGCCACCATACGGGGAGGGCCAATTCACCCCTCCACTTT
CDR3aa: CASSHHTGRANSPLHF

d_gene: NA
v_gene: TRBV4-3
j_gene: TRBJ2-3
abundance: many
CDR3nt: TGCGCCAGCAGCCAAGATCGCAACACAGATACGCAGTATTTT
CDR3aa: CASSQDRNTDTQYF

d_gene: TRBD1
v_gene: TRBV4-3
j_gene: TRBJ2-7
abundance: few
CDR3nt: TGCGCCAGCAGCCCGGCCGGGACAGGGGTGACCGAGCAGTACTTC
CDR3aa: CASSPAGTGVTEQYF

d_gene: NA
v_gene: TRBV7-2
j_gene: TRBJ2-2
abundance: NA
CDR3nt: TGTGCCAGCAGCTTAGCCTCCCGTCGGGAGCTGTTTTTT
CDR3aa: CASSLASRRELFF